This T cell receptor beta chain was sequenced during a study of blood T cell repertoires in COVID-19. Looking at the study overall: In each case, the material was cDNA or gDNA derived from T cells, B-cell-depleted T cells, or PBMCs.

This CDR3 contains 14 residues. V was clipped by 5 bases and J by 4 bases; unmatched bases: 2. Germline V gene data show CDR1 as SGHTA and CDR2 as FQGNSA. Profiling relied on immunoSEQ multiplex PCR, and the TCRdb table lists in-frame clones only, not all of them. The table shows around 310,000 clones, with approximately 91% occurring only once. Participants, about 18 to 100 years old, spanned about two dozen US areas. Clinical histories supplied by participants themselves formed the basis of cohort assignment. Each recovered donor of Cohort 3 presented with two negative PCRs, clearance, or symptom resolution. This clone showed up just once.

Input material: PBMCs or T cells enriched from blood (not recorded which). This clonotype originated in a woman in her thirties or forties who had recovered from COVID-19. The chain is built from TRBV7-2 and TRBJ2-2; TRBD1 aligns across 9 bases. Here the CDR3 reads CASSLDRGTGELFF. CDR3 sequence (DNA): TGTGCCAGCAGCCTGGACAGGGGCACCGGGGAGCTGTTTTTT.